This TCR beta chain was sequenced in a study of cytomegalovirus exposure and HLA in healthy donors. The study's findings and limits: By a later analysis, the bulk of CMV-associated TCR beta chains appeared HLA-restricted. It was only CMV serostatus that was available as immune exposure information.

This CDR3 has 15 amino acids. With 1 base removed from V and 1 base from J, the gap between germline ends came to 9 bases. In germline, CDR1 is LGHNA, CDR2 YSLEER. The PCR used 60 Vbeta and 13 Jbeta primers. Assay: immunoSEQ multiplex PCR; the TCRdb copy retains only in-frame clones and omits some. Altogether 200,000 or so clones are present, roughly 85% being singletons, with the ten largest covering around 1.8%. About this clone: Its antigen remains unknown.

The TCR was taken from a man between 18 and 29 years old in good health and CMV-seronegative. The chain joins TRBV4-3 to TRBJ2-3, with D hard to call. Sequencing input: PBMCs. For the CDR3, the DNA is TGCGCCAGCAGCCAAGCGTCACGGGGCACAGATACGCAGTATTTT. As protein: CASSQASRGTDTQYF.